This TCR beta chain originates from a study of cytomegalovirus exposure and HLA in healthy donors (dated by TCRdb to about 2017). Regarding the research as a whole: According to an earlier analysis of several hundred of the donors, about 180 million T cells yielded 100 million or so unique TCR beta sequences and less than 300 Gb of sequence data. High-throughput TCR immunosequencing, statistical association of individual TCRs with disease status, and machine learning were combined to predict cytomegalovirus infection status. A later genetic analysis used genome-wide SNP genotypes for about three fifths of the 666 donors, treating that subset as a discovery cohort. Along with the approximately 670-subject first cohort, a separate validation cohort of over a hundred different subjects was used. About five DR-DQ haplotypes were treated as single units for association and clustering because of strong linkage in the cohort. Of the approximately 400 genotyped donors, roughly 80% fell in the genetic ancestry cluster associated with self-reported Caucasian donors. Across about 370 genotyped donors of the cohort, an average of about 240,000 unique TCR beta nucleotide sequences per donor were sequenced, and around 19% of those sequences were non-productive. Around 320 gigabases of sequencing data and roughly 90 million unique TCR sequences were included in an early release covering roughly 700 HLA-typed donors. Donor age, sex, ethnicity and CMV serostatus were collected together with the repertoire data. Rather than using new phenotypic data, the later analysis identified candidate immune exposures from TCR beta sequences and from how often those sequences occurred across donors. The T cell repertoires of under 750 subjects were profiled by immunosequencing and related to cytomegalovirus serostatus. An earlier analysis of roughly 600 of the donors used high-throughput TCR beta sequencing to judge whether each TCR beta V gene segment behaved as functional or pseudogenic. Every repertoire in the discovery cohort had been generated on one and the same sequencing platform. A later analysis re-analyzed previously published TCR beta repertoires from 666 donors and added high-resolution HLA genotyping to study TCR occurrence patterns. HLA typing included class I and class II loci at four-digit resolution. The study aimed to test whether signatures of past pathogen exposure could be identified by cataloging public T cell receptors. The number of donors typed differed by locus, with roughly 620-630 for A, B, C, DRB1 and DQB1, roughly 550 for DQA1, 600 to 610 for DPA1, and 472 for DPB1.

As regards this clone: Its specific antigen is unknown. Base qualities are not at hand, and no much larger clone is one base apart.

Between the V and J ends, shortened by 0 bases and 4 bases respectively, the junction contains 7 bases. From its cysteine to its phenylalanine, the CDR3 spans 13 amino acids. Just the 39-base CDR3 DNA is kept, in frame starting at base 1. CDR1 and CDR2, per the germline V gene, are SGDLS and YYNGEE. The cohort consisted of 650 to 850 healthy bone marrow donors. At the time of sampling, all cohort members were nominally healthy, though unrecorded immune exposures were likely present. The donor was CMV seronegative and was included in the group of 352 seronegative cohort members. A peripheral blood sample was provided by each donor, and peripheral blood mononuclear cells were used for TCR beta sequencing. Genomic DNA extraction from the blood cell samples was performed with the Qiagen DNeasy Blood Extraction Kit. Library preparation used the immunoSEQ multiplex PCR assay. The multiplex PCR relied on a mix of 60 forward primers for TCR Vbeta segments and 13 reverse primers for TCR Jbeta segments. Amplification of the CDR3 region of rearranged TCR beta genes was performed with a multiplex PCR assay on genomic DNA. The amplified TCR beta libraries were sequenced on the Illumina HiSeq System as 87-base-pair reads. As for how the authors treated the data: A later analysis tallied 75 million to 95 million unique TCR beta chains across the 666 repertoires, and some 12 million of those chains were shared by two or more donors. Raw reads were error-corrected and collapsed into unique sequences with a nearest-neighbor algorithm that merged closely related sequences to remove PCR and sequencing errors. V, D and J gene segments were assigned by aligning CDR3 sequences to IMGT reference sequences. For a sequence to be retained, at least a six-nucleotide match to both a V gene segment and a J gene segment was required. A rearrangement was called productive if the CDR3 had no stop codons and remained in frame with V and J, and every other rearrangement was called non-productive. CDR3 was defined by IMGT convention, running from the second conserved V-encoded cysteine to the conserved J-encoded phenylalanine. The earlier analysis of about 530 of the donors excluded any sequence lacking an unambiguous match to a single V gene segment. An earlier analysis of over 450 of the donors classified V segments as functional when productive rearrangements were above 56.7% and as segregating when the standard deviation between donors was above 5%. To diagnose cytomegalovirus status from the catalog of TCR beta chain sequences, a statistical classification framework was built. In a later analysis, TCR nucleotide sequences were compared against IMGT/GENE-DB human TR gene sequences so that V and J genes could be assigned. A later analysis assigned CDR3 sequences and most-parsimonious VDJ recombination scenarios with the TCRdist pipeline. A later analysis defined each TCR beta chain by its CDR3 amino acid sequence plus V-gene family, and excluded reads lacking a unique V-gene family. As a way to deal with suspected cross-contamination and a sequencing artifact, a later analysis dropped approximately 590 nucleotide sequences that were highly shared and had low generation probability. In a later analysis, a clonal expansion index was calculated for each public chain from normalized within-repertoire ranks of inferred template counts. In a later analysis, generation probabilities were computed with a VDJ recombination model fitted to out-of-frame rearrangements, and the resulting probabilities were checked against IGoR. In a later analysis, hypergeometric tests were used to score TCR-TCR, TCR-HLA and TCR-CMV co-occurrence, with a repertoire-size bias correction applied to TCR pairs. A later analysis estimated false discovery rates by permuting HLA or CMV assignments 20 times. In a later analysis, co-occurring TCRs were grouped with DBSCAN, and TCRdist sequence similarity was added when clustering was performed within HLA-allele-positive subsets. For co-occurrence clustering, repertoires with fewer than 30,000 or more than 120,000 public chains were excluded, along with roughly 5 repertoires with anomalous nucleotide sharing. TCRdb took over this immuneACCESS table, retaining in-frame rearrangements with V and J assigned. Such tables are incomplete; in checked studies, under half of the missing clones stem from an unresolved V gene, and the remainder is unexplained. That table supplies the V and J calls and clone size; D and trimming were determined from the DNA. This sample lists tens of thousands of clones; around 80% were detected once. The ten largest clones take up 0.85% to 1.3% of the sample.

What the authors observed across the whole study: Because counts were too low, seventeen rarely observed V segments, including chromosome 9 orphons, were excluded from the earlier analysis of 500 to 700 of the donors. In a later analysis, about 16,000 TCR beta sequences were associated with specific HLA alleles at a false discovery rate of 0.05. A later genetic analysis associated a missense DCLRE1C variant with V-gene and J-gene trimming of TCR beta chains, and an independent cohort replicated the association. Sequencing depth was assumed to be roughly uniform across donors in the presence/absence analyses, though that assumption may not hold. Because HLA typing was unavailable for some donors at each locus, only the typed subset was used in association tests. A cluster of highly shared sequence variants was judged likely to represent a technical artifact of the sequencing pipeline. Broadly in line with IMGT annotations, most TCR beta V segments showed up in productive rearrangements about 90% or about 30% of the time in an earlier analysis of some 590 of the donors. In a later analysis, the rate of TCR association differed among HLA loci, with DRB1 alleles having the most associated TCRs and HLA-C alleles having the fewest. This cohort had only TCR beta chains sequenced, and the lack of alpha or paired-chain data limited which features could be detected. A later analysis found that most CMV-associated TCR beta chains appeared HLA-restricted, with HLA associations seemingly driven largely by CMV exposure. For the cohort, immune exposure information was limited to CMV serostatus. A later analysis reported that several top co-occurrence clusters appeared linked to parvovirus B19, influenza, CMV and Epstein-Barr virus. A further reported finding was that TCR beta sequences accurately predicted the HLA-A and HLA-B alleles for most subjects in the first cohort. Because the 87-base-pair reads could not distinguish some IMGT-functional V segments, including TRBV6-2 and TRBV6-3, those segments were excluded. Strong co-occurrence of HLA alleles, especially DR and DQ, made assigning TCR associations to individual alleles difficult. Linkage disequilibrium might explain the correlated functional status among segregating V segments, but an unknown experimental factor could not be ruled out. The classifier was reported to diagnose cytomegalovirus status with high specificity and sensitivity in both the original and validation cohorts. A few of the identified cytomegalovirus-associated TCR beta chains were confirmed in vitro to be specific for cytomegalovirus antigens. Compared with equally common non-associated chains, HLA-associated TCR beta chains in a later analysis were more clonally expanded and had lower generation probabilities. The authors suggested that the approach could potentially be extended to other disease states and immunological phenotypes. While some public TCRs were present in many individuals, most TCR sequences turned up only very rarely across donors. The study gave a list of roughly 150 TCR beta chains associated with cytomegalovirus. According to a later genetic analysis, donors in an Asian-associated ancestry cluster had fewer N-insertions in productive TCRs than the approximately 650-donor mean.

The chain joins TRBV9 to TRBJ2-5; the D gene is possibly TRBD1, with 6 bases matching. The clonotype was recovered from a male donor in good health and CMV-seronegative. The sample consisted of PBMCs. The bases read TGTGCCAGCAGCGTAGGAGGGGGAGAGACCCAGTACTTC. It codes for CASSVGGGETQYF.